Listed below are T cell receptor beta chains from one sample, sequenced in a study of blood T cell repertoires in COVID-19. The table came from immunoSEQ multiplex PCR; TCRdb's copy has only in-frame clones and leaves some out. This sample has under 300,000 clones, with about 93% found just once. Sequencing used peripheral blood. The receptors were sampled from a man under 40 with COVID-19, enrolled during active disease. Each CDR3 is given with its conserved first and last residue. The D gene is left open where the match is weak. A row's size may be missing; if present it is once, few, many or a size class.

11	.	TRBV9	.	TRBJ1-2	CASSVGLLYTF	TGTGCCAGCAGCGTAGGTCTCCTCTACACCTTC
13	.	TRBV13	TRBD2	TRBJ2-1	CASSPGRGDEQFF	TGTGCCAGCAGCCCGGGGCGGGGGGATGAGCAGTTCTTC
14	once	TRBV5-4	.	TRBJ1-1	CASSFGGVDTEAFF	TGTGCCAGCAGCTTTGGGGGGGTGGACACTGAAGCTTTCTTT
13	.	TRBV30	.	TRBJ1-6	CAWSQTVGISLHF	TGTGCCTGGAGTCAGACAGTGGGGATATCCCTCCACTTT
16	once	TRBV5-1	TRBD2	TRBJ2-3	CASSPVGGGAVDTQYF	TGCGCCAGCAGCCCCGTCGGCGGGGGGGCCGTAGATACGCAGTATTTT
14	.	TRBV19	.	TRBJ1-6	CASSPGQFGSPLHF	TGTGCCAGTAGTCCCGGACAGTTCGGTTCACCCCTCCACTTT
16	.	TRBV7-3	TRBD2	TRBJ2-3	CASSTGLAGAIDTQYF	TGTGCCAGCAGCACGGGACTAGCGGGGGCGATAGATACGCAGTATTTT
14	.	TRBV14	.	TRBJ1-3	CASSQHSSGNTIYF	TGTGCCAGCAGCCAACACAGCTCTGGAAACACCATATATTTT
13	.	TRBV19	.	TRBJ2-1	CASSTQVYNEQFF	TGTGCCAGTAGTACCCAGGTCTACAATGAGCAGTTCTTC
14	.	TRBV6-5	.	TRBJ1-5	CARQAVGINQPQHF	TGTGCCAGACAGGCTGTGGGGATCAATCAGCCCCAGCATTTT
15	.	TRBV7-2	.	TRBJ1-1	CASSTTRGARGEAFF	TGTGCCAGCAGCACGACGCGGGGGGCCAGGGGTGAAGCTTTCTTT
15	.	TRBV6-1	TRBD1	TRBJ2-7	CASSEVPGGSYEQYF	TGTGCCAGCAGTGAAGTGCCAGGGGGCTCCTACGAGCAGTACTTC
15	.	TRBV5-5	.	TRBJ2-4	CASSLDLGHGNIQYF	TGTGCCAGCAGCTTGGATCTTGGACACGGAAACATTCAGTACTTC
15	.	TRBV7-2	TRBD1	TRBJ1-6	CASSLRTGNNSPLHF	TGTGCCAGCAGTCTTCGGACAGGGAATAATTCACCCCTCCACTTT
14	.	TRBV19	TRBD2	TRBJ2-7	CASRSGGESYEQYF	TGTGCCAGTCGTAGCGGGGGGGAGTCCTACGAGCAGTACTTC
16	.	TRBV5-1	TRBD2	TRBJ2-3	CASSLEAGGNADTQYF	TGCGCCAGCAGCTTGGAAGCGGGGGGTAACGCAGATACGCAGTATTTT
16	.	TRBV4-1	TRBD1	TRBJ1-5	CASSQGTGHSNQPQHF	TGCGCCAGCAGCCAAGGGACAGGACATAGCAATCAGCCCCAGCATTTT